In this sample, the clone carrying this T cell receptor beta chain turned up a few times. The antigen is unknown. Sequenced material consisted of expressed TCRB transcripts (all of the isolated RNA was reverse transcribed). TCRdb keeps only in-frame clones here, not all; method: immunoSEQ multiplex PCR. The sample lists around 310,000 clones, less than 15% occurring once. This sample is drawn from a study of beta chain features in type 1 diabetes. The trim removed 3 bases at V and 7 bases at J, leaving 8 bases unmatched. In germline, CDR1 is LNHNV, CDR2 YYDKDF (reference sequence). CDR3 size: 15 residues. Notes on the study in general: The naive, central memory and Treg TCRB repertoires showed an apparent similarity that was greater among patients than among healthy donors. There was a moderate but significant shortening of TCRB CDR3s in all four CD4+ subsets of Type 1 diabetes patients. Diminished insertions and augmented deletions at VDJ junctions characterized type 1 diabetes patients.

The chain is built from TRBV15 and TRBJ2-1; 8 bases match TRBD1. This TCR derives from a woman aged 18 to 35 with type 1 diabetes. Sequenced: naive CD4+ T cells from blood. The CDR3: CATSSGTGIENEQFF. Here the CDR3 DNA reads TGTGCCACCAGCAGCGGGACAGGAATTGAAAATGAGCAGTTCTTC.